This is a list of T cell receptor beta chains from one sample in a study of cytomegalovirus exposure and HLA in healthy donors. Some clones are missing from TCRdb's copy, which holds only in-frame ones; the method was immunoSEQ multiplex PCR. The sample includes about 130,000 clones, 80% of them seen just once. Sequencing was carried out using PBMCs. The receptor source for this set is a man aged 30 to 45 in good health and CMV-seropositive. CDR3s include the opening cysteine and the closing phenylalanine or tryptophan. The D gene is left open where the match is weak. Clone size is shown for a subset of rows, as once, few, many or a class of expanded clone.

>-|TRBJ2-2|TRBV6-5|-|16
TGTGCCAGCAGTTACTCGTACAGGGCTAGTGCCGGGGAGCTGTTTTTT
CASSYSYRASAGELFF
>-|TRBJ1-3|TRBV5-8|-|13
TGTGCCAGCAGCTTGGTTGGCGGAAACACCATATATTTT
CASSLVGGNTIYF
>-|TRBJ2-6|TRBV5-1|-|15
TGCGCCAGCAGCTTAAGGAGCTCTGGGGCCAACGTCCTGACTTTC
CASSLRSSGANVLTF
>-|TRBJ2-1|TRBV7-3|-|13
TGTGCCAGCAGTGGGGGGGCCTTAAATGAGCAGTTCTTC
CASSGGALNEQFF
>-|TRBJ1-5|TRBV27|-|19
TGTGCCAGCAGTTTGGTTGGCAGGGGAGAGTCCATTAGCAATCAGCCCCAGCATTTT
CASSLVGRGESISNQPQHF
>-|TRBJ1-2|TRBV19|-|13
TGTGCCAGTAGTACGGGACTCTGGTATGGCTACACCTTC
CASSTGLWYGYTF
>-|TRBJ2-1|TRBV27|TRBD2|15
TGTGCCAGCAGTACGGGACTAGCGGGGAATAATGAGCAGTTCTTC
CASSTGLAGNNEQFF
>-|TRBJ1-1|TRBV15|-|12
TGTGCCACCAGGACTAGGGACACTGAAGCTTTCTTT
CATRTRDTEAFF
>-|TRBJ2-7|TRBV14|TRBD1|15
TGTGCCAGCAGCCAAGGGACAGGGGGTCTCTACGAGCAGTACTTC
CASSQGTGGLYEQYF
>few|TRBJ1-5|TRBV6-1|-|12
TGTGCCAGCAACAGGGACGGCCAGCCCCAGCATTTT
CASNRDGQPQHF
>-|TRBJ2-3|TRBV7-3|TRBD2|15
TGTGCCAGCAGCTTAACTAGCGGGGGGGCCTCGGCGCAGTATTTT
CASSLTSGGASAQYF
>-|TRBJ1-5|TRBV27|-|15
TGTGCCAGTCAAGACAGATCATATAGCAATCAGCCCCAGCATTTT
CASQDRSYSNQPQHF
>-|TRBJ1-5|TRBV11-2|TRBD1|15
TGTGCCAGCAGCCTAACGACAGGGCTCAATCAGCCCCAGCATTTT
CASSLTTGLNQPQHF
>-|TRBJ2-2|TRBV9|-|16
TGTGCCAGCAGCGTAGCCCCGGGATCGAACACCGGGGAGCTGTTTTTT
CASSVAPGSNTGELFF
>-|TRBJ2-5|TRBV19|TRBD2|15
TGTGCCAGTAGTGTCGGTGCGGGGGGGCCAGAGACCCAGTACTTC
CASSVGAGGPETQYF
>-|TRBJ1-2|TRBV6-6|-|14
TGTGCCAGCAGTTACGAACCGGGATCTAGTGGCTACACCTTC
CASSYEPGSSGYTF
>-|TRBJ2-1|TRBV7-8|TRBD1|14
TGTGCCAGCACCGGGACAGGGGATTACAATGAGCAGTTCTTC
CASTGTGDYNEQFF
>few|TRBJ1-5|TRBV6-1|-|15
TGTGCCAGCAGTGAAAGCCTACCGCACAATCAGCCCCAGCATTTT
CASSESLPHNQPQHF
>-|TRBJ2-7|TRBV2|TRBD1|15
TGTGCCAGCAGCCCGGACAGGGGCCATTCCTACGAGCAGTACTTC
CASSPDRGHSYEQYF
>-|TRBJ2-7|TRBV29-1|-|12
TGCAGCGTTAGTGCAGCGGCCTACGAGCAGTACTTC
CSVSAAAYEQYF
>-|TRBJ2-5|TRBV6-1|TRBD1|14
TGTGCCAGCAGTGGGGGGACAGCCAGGGAGACCCAGTACTTC
CASSGGTARETQYF
>-|TRBJ2-2|TRBV27|-|12
TGTGCCAGCAGAATCCCGACCGGGGAGCTGTTTTTT
CASRIPTGELFF
>few|TRBJ1-5|TRBV10-3|-|13
TGTGCCATCAGTGATAGAAGCAATCAGCCCCAGCATTTT
CAISDRSNQPQHF
>few|TRBJ2-3|TRBV2|-|11
TGTGCCAGCAGTATCGCAGATACGCAGTATTTT
CASSIADTQYF
>few|TRBJ2-7|TRBV7-3|TRBD2|15
TGTGCCAGCAGCCCGACGGGACTAGCGGGGCCCGAAATGTACTTC
CASSPTGLAGPEMYF
>-|TRBJ2-5|TRBV7-9|TRBD1|16
TGTGCCAGCAGCTTATCTGTCCACAGGGGGCAAGAGACCCAGTACTTC
CASSLSVHRGQETQYF
>few|TRBJ1-1|TRBV18|-|11
TGTGCCAGCTCCGGGGGCACTGAAGCTTTCTTT
CASSGGTEAFF
>-|TRBJ2-2|TRBV7-6|-|18
TGTGCCAGCAGCTTAGTCCCAGGGGGCGGGGGCGACACCGGGGAGCTGTTTTTT
CASSLVPGGGGDTGELFF
>-|TRBJ1-1|TRBV2|-|13
TGTGCCAGCACCCGACAGGCGCAACCCCAAGCTTTCTTT
CASTRQAQPQAFF
>-|TRBJ2-2|TRBV5-6|-|15
TGTGCCAGCAGCCCCGTTTGGGGGGACACCGGGGAGCTGTTTTTT
CASSPVWGDTGELFF
>-|TRBJ2-7|TRBV6-1|TRBD1|15
TGTGCCAGCAGTGCCCCCGACAGGGGTACGAACGAGCAGTACTTC
CASSAPDRGTNEQYF
>-|TRBJ2-2|TRBV30|-|13
TGTGCCTGGAGTGCCGGGAACACCGGGGAGCTGTTTTTT
CAWSAGNTGELFF
>once|TRBJ1-1|TRBV10-3|TRBD1|13
TGTGCCATAGCGGACAGGGCGGCCACTGAAGCTTTCTTT
CAIADRAATEAFF
>-|TRBJ1-2|TRBV4-1|-|17
TGCGCCAGCAGCCAAGATTGGGGGACATACGAACCCTATGGCTACACCTTC
CASSQDWGTYEPYGYTF
>-|TRBJ2-3|TRBV7-2|-|15
TGTGCCAGCAGCTTATACGGGGTTCTCACAGATACGCAGTATTTT
CASSLYGVLTDTQYF
>-|TRBJ1-1|TRBV7-9|-|14
TGTGCCAGCAGCTTAGCGGCGGGGTTCACTGAAGCTTTCTTT
CASSLAAGFTEAFF
>-|TRBJ1-1|TRBV11-3|TRBD1|19
TGTGCCAGCAGCTTTATCAGTTGGGACAGGGGTTTTTTGGGCACTGAAGCTTTCTTT
CASSFISWDRGFLGTEAFF
>-|TRBJ1-5|TRBV9|TRBD1|15
TGTGCCAGCAGCGTAGGACAGGGGATCAATCAGCCCCAGCATTTT
CASSVGQGINQPQHF
>-|TRBJ1-5|TRBV6-6|-|14
TGTGCCAGCAGTTTCAACAGGGGCAATCAGCCCCAGCATTTT
CASSFNRGNQPQHF
>once|TRBJ2-2|TRBV6-5|TRBD1|15
TGTGCCAGCAGCCGAGGGGGCGGTGGCACCGGGGAGCTGTTTTTT
CASSRGGGGTGELFF
>-|TRBJ2-3|TRBV7-2|TRBD2|15
TGTGCCAGCAGCTTAGTGGGTAGCGGGGGGGATACGCAGTATTTT
CASSLVGSGGDTQYF
>-|TRBJ1-4|TRBV6-1|TRBD1|14
TGTGCCAGCAGGACAGGGGCCGCGAATGAAAAACTGTTTTTT
CASRTGAANEKLFF
>-|TRBJ1-1|TRBV9|-|15
TGTGCCAGCATCAAAACGGCGGGGGGCACAGCTGAAGCTTTCTTT
CASIKTAGGTAEAFF
>-|TRBJ2-7|TRBV18|TRBD1|15
TGTGCCAGCTCACAGGGACAGGCGATAACCTACGAGCAGTACTTC
CASSQGQAITYEQYF
>-|TRBJ1-2|TRBV6-5|TRBD1|15
TGTGCCAGCAGTTTAATCTCCGAGGGGGCTAGCGGCTACACCTTC
CASSLISEGASGYTF
>-|TRBJ2-3|TRBV18|-|15
TGTGCCAGCTCACCGGGCCGACAGGTCAAAGATACGCAGTATTTT
CASSPGRQVKDTQYF
>-|TRBJ2-5|TRBV5-3|TRBD2|15
TGTGCCAGAAGCTTGACCCCTAGCGGGGGAACCCACAGACACTTC
CARSLTPSGGTHRHF
>once|TRBJ2-7|TRBV6-5|-|15
TGTGCCAGCAGTACGGGACATAAGGGATCCTACGAGCAGTACTTC
CASSTGHKGSYEQYF
>once|TRBJ1-2|TRBV7-6|TRBD1|12
TGTGCCAGCAGCTCGTGGACAGGGGGCTACACCTTC
CASSSWTGGYTF
>-|TRBJ2-7|TRBV19|TRBD2|17
TGTGCCAGTAGTCCCGGGACTAGCGGTAGGGGAGGCTACGAGCAGTACTTC
CASSPGTSGRGGYEQYF
>few|TRBJ1-1|TRBV5-4|-|13
TGTGCCAGCGCCAAAGCGGGGGGCGTGGAAGCTTTCTTT
CASAKAGGVEAFF
>-|TRBJ2-7|TRBV12-5|TRBD2|16
TGTGCTAGTGGTTCCCGCCGACTAGCTGAAGCCTACGAGCAGTACTTC
CASGSRRLAEAYEQYF
>-|TRBJ2-2|TRBV7-6|TRBD1|16
TGTGCCAGCAGCCGACAGGGGGCTTTAAACACCGGGGAGCTGTTTTTT
CASSRQGALNTGELFF
>-|TRBJ2-6|TRBV6-4|-|14
TGTGCCAGCAGTCAAGAGTCTGGGGCCAACGTCCTGACTTTC
CASSQESGANVLTF
>-|TRBJ2-7|TRBV19|-|13
TGTGCCAGTAGTATAGCTCAGGGCTACGAGCAGTACTTC
CASSIAQGYEQYF
>-|TRBJ2-1|TRBV6-5|-|14
TGTGCCAGCAGTGTACCCCCTCAGGGTCATGAGCAGTTCTTC
CASSVPPQGHEQFF
>-|TRBJ1-1|TRBV10-1|-|14
TGCGCCAGCAGAGGGGGGGTAACGGGCACTGAAGCTTTCTTT
CASRGGVTGTEAFF
>few|TRBJ1-1|TRBV27|TRBD1|18
TGTGCCAGCAGTCCCCGGGACAGGGGAGCCGGAATGAACACTGAAGCTTTCTTT
CASSPRDRGAGMNTEAFF
>-|TRBJ2-1|TRBV4-1|TRBD2|19
TGCGCCAGCAGCCAAGAAAGCCTAGCGGGGGGGGCTTCGTACAATGAGCAGTTCTTC
CASSQESLAGGASYNEQFF